Below, 9 T cell receptor beta chains from the same sample are listed, as sequenced in a study of blood T cell repertoires in COVID-19. TCRdb keeps only in-frame clones here, not all; method: immunoSEQ multiplex PCR. The sample includes around 500,000 clones, approximately 83% of them seen just once. Sequencing was done on a sample of peripheral blood. The receptor source for this set is a human donor in a cohort sampled during active COVID-19.

V usage is TRBV6-5 and J usage is TRBJ2-7; 7 bases agree with TRBD1. From germline, CDR1 is MNHEY and CDR2 SVGAGI. The CDR3 has 15 amino acids. V lost 6 bases and J lost 2; bases outside the gene matches: 10. The DNA of the CDR3 is TGTGCCAGCAGGCAGACAGGGAATGGTCCCTACGAGCAGTACTTC. Amino acid sequence: CASRQTGNGPYEQYF.

The gene calls are TRBV14 and TRBJ2-7; 7 bases map to TRBD1. The germline CDR1 and CDR2 sequences are SGHDN and FVKESK. Trimming at V came to 3 bases and at J to 4 bases, leaving 12 bases not matched to a gene. CDR3 size: 16 residues. Here the CDR3 reads CASSHGTASYSYEQYF. Written as DNA, the CDR3 is TGTGCCAGCAGCCACGGGACAGCCTCCTATTCATACGAGCAGTACTTC.

The chain links TRBV11-2 to TRBJ2-7; 11 bases align to TRBD2. The germline V gene has CDR1 SGHAT and CDR2 FQNNGV. The CDR3 is 15 amino acids. V was clipped by 7 bases and J by 5 bases; unmatched bases: 10. In DNA form, the CDR3 reads TGTGCCAGCACCCTAACTAGCGGGAGTACCAACGAGCAGTACTTC. As protein: CASTLTSGSTNEQYF.

CDR3 in DNA: TGTGCCTGGAGTGTACATAGCGGGAGATATCCGGGGACCGGGGAGCTGTTTTTT. Its protein product is CAWSVHSGRYPGTGELFF. This rearrangement joins TRBV30 to TRBJ2-2; 9 bases line up with TRBD2. CDR3 length: 18 amino acids. With V trimmed by 0 bases and J by 5 bases, 13 bases remained unmatched. Per the germline V gene, CDR1 is GTSNPN and CDR2 is SVGIG (reference sequence).

This chain uses TRBV5-6 with TRBJ1-1, with 11 bases that match TRBD1. This CDR3 spans 15 amino acids. Germline CDR1 is SGHDT and CDR2 is YYEEEE. The ends lost 1 base at V and 5 bases at J; junction bases unmatched: 4. In nucleotides, the CDR3 is TGTGCCAGCAGCTTGTCGGACAGGGGGCTGACTGAAGCTTTCTTT. This translates into CASSLSDRGLTEAFF.

The chain employs TRBV28 and TRBJ1-1; 8 positions agree with TRBD1. The CDR3 spans 14 residues. V dropped 6 bases and J dropped 7; count of bases not matched to a gene: 10. From germline, CDR1 is MDHEN and CDR2 SYDVKM. CDR3 sequence reads: CASSLTGEFREAFF. As DNA, the CDR3 is TGTGCCAGCAGCCTGACAGGGGAGTTTCGTGAAGCTTTCTTT.

V is TRBV28 and J is TRBJ1-1, with a possible D match to TRBD1 (6 bases). Per germline, CDR1 MDHEN and CDR2 SYDVKM. Trimming pared 3 bases from V and 1 base from J, leaving 9 bases between. This CDR3 region has 14 residues. The CDR3 sequence: CASSFPGANTEAFF. Written as DNA, the CDR3 is TGTGCCAGCAGTTTCCCAGGGGCGAACACTGAAGCTTTCTTT.

This clone was recorded a few times. The gene calls are TRBV19 and TRBJ1-1; D gene ambiguous. The CDR3 has 13 amino acids. V dropped 4 bases and J dropped 4 bases, with 10 bases sitting between them. The germline gives CDR1 LNHDA, CDR2 SQIVND (reference sequence). The CDR3 spells CASSKTAGTEAFF. CDR3 coding DNA: TGTGCCAGTAGTAAGACCGCGGGCACTGAAGCTTTCTTT.

This clone turned up a few times. This rearrangement joins TRBV6-2 or TRBV6-3 to TRBJ1-5; TRBD1 matches at 9 bases. J lost 6 bases, V lost 0 bases, and 3 bases had no gene match. The CDR3 extends over 15 amino acids. The germline CDR1 and CDR2 sequences are MNHEY and SVGEGT. CDR3 region: CASSYSDRGVQPQHF. The CDR3, as DNA: TGTGCCAGCAGTTACTCCGACAGGGGGGTTCAGCCCCAGCATTTT.